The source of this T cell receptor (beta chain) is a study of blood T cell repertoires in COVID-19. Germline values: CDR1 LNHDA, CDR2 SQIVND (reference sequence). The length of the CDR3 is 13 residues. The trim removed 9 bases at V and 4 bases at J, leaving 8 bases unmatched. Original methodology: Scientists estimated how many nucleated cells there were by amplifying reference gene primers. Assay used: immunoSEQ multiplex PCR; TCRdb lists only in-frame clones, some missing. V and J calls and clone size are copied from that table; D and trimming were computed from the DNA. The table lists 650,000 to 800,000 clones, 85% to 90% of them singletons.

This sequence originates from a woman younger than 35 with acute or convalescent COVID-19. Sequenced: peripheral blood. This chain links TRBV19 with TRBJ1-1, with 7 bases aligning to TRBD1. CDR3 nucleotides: TGTGCCAGCAGGAACAGGGGAAGCACTGAAGCTTTCTTT. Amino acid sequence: CASRNRGSTEAFF.